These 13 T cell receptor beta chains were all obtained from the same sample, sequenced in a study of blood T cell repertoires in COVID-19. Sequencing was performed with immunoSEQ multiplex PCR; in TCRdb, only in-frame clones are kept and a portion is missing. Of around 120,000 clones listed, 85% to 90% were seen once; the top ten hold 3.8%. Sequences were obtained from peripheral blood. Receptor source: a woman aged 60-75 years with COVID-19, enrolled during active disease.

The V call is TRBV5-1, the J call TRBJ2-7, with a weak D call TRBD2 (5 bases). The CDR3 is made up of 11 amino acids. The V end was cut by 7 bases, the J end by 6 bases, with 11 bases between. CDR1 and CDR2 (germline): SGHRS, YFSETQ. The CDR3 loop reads CASGLGGEQYF. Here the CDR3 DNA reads TGCGCCAGCGGCCTAGGAGGCGAGCAGTACTTC.

The CDR3 DNA is TGTGCCAGCAGCTTGGACATTTCCTACGAGCAGTACTTC. Amino acids: CASSLDISYEQYF. V and J are TRBV7-9 and TRBJ2-7, with D possibly matching TRBD1 (5 bases). Trimming cost V 3 bases and J 1 base, with 7 bases left between them. CDR1 and CDR2 from the germline V gene are SEHNR and FQNEAQ (reference sequence). The CDR3 length is 13 residues.

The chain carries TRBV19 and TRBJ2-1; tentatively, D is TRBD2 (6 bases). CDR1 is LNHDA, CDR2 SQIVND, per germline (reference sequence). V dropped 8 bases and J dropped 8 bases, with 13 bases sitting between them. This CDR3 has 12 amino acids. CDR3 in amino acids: CASAGRLDEQFF. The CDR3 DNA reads TGTGCCAGTGCGGGACGTCTGGATGAGCAGTTCTTC.

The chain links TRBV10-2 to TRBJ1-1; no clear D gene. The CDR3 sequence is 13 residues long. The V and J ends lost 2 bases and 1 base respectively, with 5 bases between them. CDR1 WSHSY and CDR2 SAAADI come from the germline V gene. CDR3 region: CASSEGPNTEAFF. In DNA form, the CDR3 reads TGCGCCAGCAGTGAGGGGCCGAACACTGAAGCTTTCTTT.

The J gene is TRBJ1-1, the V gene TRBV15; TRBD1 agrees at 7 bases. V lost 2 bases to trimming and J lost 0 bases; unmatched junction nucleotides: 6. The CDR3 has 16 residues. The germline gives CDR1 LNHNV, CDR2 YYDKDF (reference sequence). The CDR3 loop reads CATSRLPGQLNTEAFF. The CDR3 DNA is TGTGCCACCAGCAGACTCCCGGGACAGTTGAACACTGAAGCTTTCTTT.

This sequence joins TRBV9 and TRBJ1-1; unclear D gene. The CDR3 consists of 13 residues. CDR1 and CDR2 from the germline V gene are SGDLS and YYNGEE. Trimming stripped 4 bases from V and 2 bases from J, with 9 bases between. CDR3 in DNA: TGTGCCAGCAGCCAACAACCCAACACTGAAGCTTTCTTT. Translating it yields CASSQQPNTEAFF.

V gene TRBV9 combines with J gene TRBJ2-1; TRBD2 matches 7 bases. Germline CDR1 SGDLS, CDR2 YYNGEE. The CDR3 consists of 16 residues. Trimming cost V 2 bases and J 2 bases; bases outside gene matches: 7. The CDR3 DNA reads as TGTGCCAGCAGCGTTGGAGGCGGGGGAACCTACAATGAGCAGTTCTTC. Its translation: CASSVGGGGTYNEQFF.

The CDR3 DNA sequence: TGTGCCAGCAGTTCAGGTTTTGGAAACACCATATATTTT. It yields the protein CASSSGFGNTIYF. The V and J genes are TRBV7-6 and TRBJ1-3, with D unclear. V gave up 6 bases and J gave up 3 bases, with 9 bases separating them. The CDR3 consists of 13 residues. The germline gives CDR1 SGHVS, CDR2 FNYEAQ.

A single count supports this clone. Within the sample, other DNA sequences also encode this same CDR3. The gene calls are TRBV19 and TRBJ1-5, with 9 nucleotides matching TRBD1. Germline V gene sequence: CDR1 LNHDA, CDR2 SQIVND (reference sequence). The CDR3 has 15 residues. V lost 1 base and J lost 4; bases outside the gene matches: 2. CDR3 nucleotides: TGTGCCAGTAGTATAGGGGGACAGGGTAATCAGCCCCAGCATTTT. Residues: CASSIGGQGNQPQHF.

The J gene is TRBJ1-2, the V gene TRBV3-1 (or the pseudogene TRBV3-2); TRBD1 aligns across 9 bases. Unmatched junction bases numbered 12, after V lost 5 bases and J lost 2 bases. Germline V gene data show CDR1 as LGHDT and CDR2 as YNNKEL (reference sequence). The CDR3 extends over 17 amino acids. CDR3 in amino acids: CASSSHAGTGRNYGYTF. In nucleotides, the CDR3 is TGTGCCAGCAGCTCCCATGCCGGGACAGGGAGGAACTATGGCTACACCTTC.

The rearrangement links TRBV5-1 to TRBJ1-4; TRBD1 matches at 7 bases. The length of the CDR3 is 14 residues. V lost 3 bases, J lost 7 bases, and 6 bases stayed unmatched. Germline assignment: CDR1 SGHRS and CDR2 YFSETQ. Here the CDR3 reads CASSSRGTSEKLFF. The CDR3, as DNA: TGCGCCAGCAGCTCCAGGGGGACGAGTGAAAAACTGTTTTTT.

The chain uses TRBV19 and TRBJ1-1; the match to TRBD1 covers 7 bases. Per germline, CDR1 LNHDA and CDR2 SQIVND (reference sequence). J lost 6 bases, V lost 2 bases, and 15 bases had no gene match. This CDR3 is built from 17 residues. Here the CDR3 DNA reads TGTGCCAGTAGTATACCTACCCATCAGGGGGGAATCGCTGAAGCTTTCTTT. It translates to CASSIPTHQGGIAEAFF.

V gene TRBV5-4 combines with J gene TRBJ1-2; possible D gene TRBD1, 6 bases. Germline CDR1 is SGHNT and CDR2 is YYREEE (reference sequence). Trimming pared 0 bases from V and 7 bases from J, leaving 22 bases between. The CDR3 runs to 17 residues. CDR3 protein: CASSLGGQVLLPGGYTF. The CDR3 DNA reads TGTGCCAGCAGCTTGGGGGGGCAGGTTCTTCTACCAGGTGGCTACACCTTC. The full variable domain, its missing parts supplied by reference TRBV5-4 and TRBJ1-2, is ETGVTQSPTHLIKTRGQQVTLRCSSQSGHNTVSWYQQALGQGPQFIFQYYREEENGRGNFPPRFSGLQFPNYSSELNVNALELDDSALYLCASSLGGQVLLPGGYTFGSGTRLTVV.